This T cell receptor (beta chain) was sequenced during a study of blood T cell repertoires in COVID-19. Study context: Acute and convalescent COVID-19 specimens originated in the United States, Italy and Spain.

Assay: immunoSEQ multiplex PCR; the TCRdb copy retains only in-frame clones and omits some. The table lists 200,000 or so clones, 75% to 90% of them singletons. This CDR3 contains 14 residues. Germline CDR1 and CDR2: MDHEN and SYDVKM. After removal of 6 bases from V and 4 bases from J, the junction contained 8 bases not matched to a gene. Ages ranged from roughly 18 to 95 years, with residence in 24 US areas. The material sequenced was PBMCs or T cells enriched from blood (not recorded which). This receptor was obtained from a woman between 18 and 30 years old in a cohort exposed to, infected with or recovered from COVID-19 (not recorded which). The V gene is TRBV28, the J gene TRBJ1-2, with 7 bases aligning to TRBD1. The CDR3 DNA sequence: TGTGCCAGCAGCCAGACTGGGACAGCCTATGGCTACACCTTC. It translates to CASSQTGTAYGYTF.